This T cell receptor (beta chain) was found in a study of technical replicates of blood from a few donors. Data came from immunoSEQ multiplex PCR; TCRdb stores just in-frame clones and leaves some out. The sample holds some 64,000 clones, about 96% seen once. The V and J ends lost 5 bases and 4 bases, in that order; junction bases with no gene match: 5. Germline-derived CDR1 and CDR2 are MNHEY and SMNVEV (reference sequence). This CDR3 has 15 residues. The rearrangement joins TRBV27 to TRBJ2-7; 13 bases align to TRBD2. The specimen sequenced was T cells isolated from PBMCs. This clonotype was sampled from a human donor in good health. CDR3 bases: TGTGCCAGCAGTCCCGGACTAGCGGGAGTGTACGAGCAGTACTTC. This translates into CASSPGLAGVYEQYF.